These T cell receptor beta chains were read from a single sample in a study of CD8 T cells in ankylosing spondylitis. TCRdb re-called the 5' RACE reads with MiXCR, one entry per CDR3 protein. The table lists about 30,000 distinct CDR3 sequences, around 30% of them singletons. Sequenced material: synovial fluid, either unsorted or a sorted T cell fraction (not recorded which). These receptors all come from a male donor with ankylosing spondylitis. The CDR3 runs from the conserved cysteine through the conserved F or W. The D gene is left open where the match is weak. The size entry is marked missing in some rows and otherwise reads once, few, many or a size class.

TRBV5-5,TRBJ2-5,TRBD1,-,CASSDRGLQETQYF,TGTGCCAGCAGCGACAGGGGGCTCCAAGAGACCCAGTACTTC
TRBV20-1,TRBJ1-5,-,many,CSARGPSVAQPQHF,TGCAGTGCTAGAGGACCTTCTGTGGCTCAGCCCCAGCATTTT
TRBV7-8,TRBJ2-7,TRBD2,few,CASSPGYLAGAVEQYF,TGTGCCAGCAGCCCAGGGTACCTAGCGGGAGCTGTCGAGCAGTACTTC
TRBV7-2,TRBJ2-7,TRBD2,-,CASSLIPGLAEEQYF,TGTGCCAGCAGCTTGATTCCGGGACTAGCGGAGGAGCAGTACTTC
TRBV12-5,TRBJ2-2,TRBD1,many,CASGLVGQGPTGELFF,TGTGCTAGTGGTTTGGTAGGACAGGGGCCCACCGGGGAGCTGTTTTTT
TRBV24-1,TRBJ2-3,TRBD2,-,CATSEAGTSGSSTDTQYF,TGTGCCACCAGTGAAGCCGGGACTAGCGGATCTAGCACAGATACGCAGTATTTT
TRBV7-9,TRBJ2-4,-,many,CASSLITSNQNIQYF,TGTGCCAGCAGCTTGATAACTAGCAACCAAAACATTCAGTACTTC
TRBV7-6,TRBJ1-2,-,many,CASSPGPLPRYGYTF,TGTGCCAGCAGCCCGGGGCCGTTACCTCGCTATGGCTACACCTTC
TRBV6-5,TRBJ1-2,-,-,CASSYSRGPHYGYTF,TGTGCCAGCAGTTACTCGAGAGGGCCCCACTATGGCTACACCTTC
TRBV2,TRBJ2-5,TRBD2,many,CASRNYRLAGGEETQYF,TGTGCCAGCAGAAACTACCGGCTAGCGGGAGGAGAAGAGACCCAGTACTTC
TRBV29-1,TRBJ1-1,-,few,CSVEEPYGMNTEAFF,TGCAGCGTTGAGGAGCCTTACGGCATGAACACTGAAGCTTTCTTT
TRBV29-1,TRBJ1-6,-,many,CSVGDGYNSPLHF,TGCAGCGTTGGGGACGGCTATAATTCACCCCTCCACTTT
TRBV28,TRBJ2-4,-,few,CASSLTAGQTAKNIQYF,TGTGCCAGCAGTTTAACGGCAGGGCAAACCGCCAAAAACATTCAGTACTTC
TRBV6-1,TRBJ2-2,-,-,CASSATRVGRSSGELFF,TGTGCCAGCAGCGCGACGAGGGTCGGGAGATCTTCCGGGGAGCTGTTTTTT
TRBV30,TRBJ2-2,-,many,CACPRWGLFHKRTGELFF,TGTGCCTGCCCACGATGGGGACTTTTCCATAAGAGGACCGGGGAGCTGTTTTTT
TRBV2,TRBJ2-3,TRBD2,few,CASPGGREADTQYF,TGTGCCAGTCCCGGCGGGCGGGAGGCAGATACGCAGTATTTT
TRBV27,TRBJ1-4,TRBD1,few,CASSPRTGREKLFF,TGTGCCAGCAGTCCAAGGACAGGCCGCGAAAAACTGTTTTTT
TRBV5-4,TRBJ2-7,-,-,CASSFGGVYEQYF,TGTGCCAGCAGCTTCGGAGGGGTCTACGAGCAGTACTTC